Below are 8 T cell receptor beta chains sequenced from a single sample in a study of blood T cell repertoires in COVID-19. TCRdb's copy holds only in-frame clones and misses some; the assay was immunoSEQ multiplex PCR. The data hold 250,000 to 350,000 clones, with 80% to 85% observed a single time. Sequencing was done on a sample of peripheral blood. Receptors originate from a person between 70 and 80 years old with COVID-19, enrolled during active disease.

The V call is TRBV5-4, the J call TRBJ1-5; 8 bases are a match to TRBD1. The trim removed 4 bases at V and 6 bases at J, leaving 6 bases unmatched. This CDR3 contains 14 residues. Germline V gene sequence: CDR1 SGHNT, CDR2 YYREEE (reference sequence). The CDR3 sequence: CASSIGQGAQPQHF. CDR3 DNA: TGTGCCAGCAGCATTGGCCAGGGGGCTCAGCCCCAGCATTTT.

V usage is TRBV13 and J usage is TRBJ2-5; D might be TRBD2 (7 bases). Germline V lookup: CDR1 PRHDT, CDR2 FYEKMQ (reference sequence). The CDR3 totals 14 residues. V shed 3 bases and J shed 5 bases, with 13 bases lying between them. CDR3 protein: CASSFRGAGETQYF. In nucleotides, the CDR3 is TGTGCCAGCAGCTTCCGGGGGGCAGGGGAGACCCAGTACTTC.

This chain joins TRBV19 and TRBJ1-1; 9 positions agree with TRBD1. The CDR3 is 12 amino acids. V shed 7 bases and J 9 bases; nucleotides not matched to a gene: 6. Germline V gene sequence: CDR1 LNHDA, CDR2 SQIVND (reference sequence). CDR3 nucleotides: TGTGCCAGTACCCTGGGGACAGGGCAAGCTTTCTTT. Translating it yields CASTLGTGQAFF.

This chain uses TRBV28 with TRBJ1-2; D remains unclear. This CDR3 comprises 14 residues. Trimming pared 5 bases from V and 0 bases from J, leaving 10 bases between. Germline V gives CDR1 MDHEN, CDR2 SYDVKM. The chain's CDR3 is CASSAYGANYGYTF. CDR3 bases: TGTGCCAGCAGTGCATATGGAGCTAACTATGGCTACACCTTC.

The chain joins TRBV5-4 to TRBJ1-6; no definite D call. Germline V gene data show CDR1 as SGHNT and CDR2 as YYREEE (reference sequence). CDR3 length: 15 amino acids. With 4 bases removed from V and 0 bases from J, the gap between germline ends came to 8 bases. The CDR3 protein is CASSPSSSYNSPLHF. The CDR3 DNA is TGTGCCAGCAGCCCCTCGAGCTCCTATAATTCACCCCTCCACTTT. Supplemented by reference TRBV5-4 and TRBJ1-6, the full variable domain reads ETGVTQSPTHLIKTRGQQVTLRCSSQSGHNTVSWYQQALGQGPQFIFQYYREEENGRGNFPPRFSGLQFPNYSSELNVNALELDDSALYLCASSPSSSYNSPLHFGNGTRLTVT.

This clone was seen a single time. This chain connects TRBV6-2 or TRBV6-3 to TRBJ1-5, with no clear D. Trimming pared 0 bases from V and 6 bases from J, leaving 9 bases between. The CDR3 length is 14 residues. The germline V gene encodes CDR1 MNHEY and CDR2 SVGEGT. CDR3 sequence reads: CASSYSVRGQPQHF. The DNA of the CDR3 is TGTGCCAGCAGTTACTCGGTTCGCGGTCAGCCCCAGCATTTT.

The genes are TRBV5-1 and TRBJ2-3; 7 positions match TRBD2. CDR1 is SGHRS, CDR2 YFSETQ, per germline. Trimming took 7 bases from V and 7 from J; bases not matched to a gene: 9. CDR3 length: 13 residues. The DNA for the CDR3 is TGCGCCAGCTCGGGGAGGGCGGCGAATACGCAGTATTTT. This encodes CASSGRAANTQYF.

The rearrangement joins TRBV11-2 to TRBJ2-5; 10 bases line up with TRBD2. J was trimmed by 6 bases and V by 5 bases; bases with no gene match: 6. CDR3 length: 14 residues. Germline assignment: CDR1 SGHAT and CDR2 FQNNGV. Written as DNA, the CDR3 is TGTGCCAGCAGCACCGGGACTAGCGAGCAGACCCAGTACTTC. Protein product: CASSTGTSEQTQYF. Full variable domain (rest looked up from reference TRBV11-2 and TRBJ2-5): EAGVAQSPRYKIIEKRQSVAFWCNPISGHATLYWYQQILGQGPKLLIQFQNNGVVDDSQLPKDRFSAERLKGVDSTLKIQPAKLEDSAVYLCASSTGTSEQTQYFGPGTRLLVL.